Included here is one T cell receptor beta chain sequence, with context. Its target antigen remains unknown. The input lacks base qualities; no much larger clone sits a single base away. This entry belongs to a study of cytomegalovirus exposure and HLA in healthy donors (dated by TCRdb to between 2016 and 2019). Describing the broader study: An earlier analysis of approximately 640 of the donors reported 250 to 300 Gb of sequence data and some 120 million unique TCR beta sequences from 150 million to 200 million T cells. An early release that covered 500 to 800 HLA-typed donors contained approximately 300 gigabases of sequencing data and about 84 million unique TCR sequences. Of the 300 to 500 genotyped donors, roughly 76% were placed in the genetic ancestry cluster associated with self-reported Caucasian donors. The study was designed to test whether signatures of past pathogen exposure could be identified by cataloging public T cell receptors. The study used immunosequencing to profile the T cell repertoires of approximately 630 subjects and linked those repertoires to cytomegalovirus serostatus. Besides the first cohort of 666 subjects, a separate validation cohort made up of 120 different subjects was used. To predict cytomegalovirus infection status, the study brought together high-throughput TCR immunosequencing, statistical association of individual TCRs with disease status, and machine learning. To study patterns of TCR occurrence, a later analysis re-analyzed previously published TCR beta repertoires from several hundred donors and added high-resolution HLA genotyping. In the later analysis, no new phenotypic data were used to find candidate immune exposures; instead, reliance was placed on TCR beta sequences and their occurrence across donors. In an earlier analysis of over 550 of the donors, high-throughput TCR beta sequencing was used to judge whether each TCR beta V gene segment behaved as functional or pseudogenic. Donor age, sex, ethnicity and CMV serostatus were compiled together with the repertoire data. A later genetic analysis took genome-wide SNP genotypes for about three fifths of the roughly 700 donors and used that subset as a discovery cohort. All discovery cohort repertoires had been generated on a single sequencing platform. HLA typing included class I and class II loci at four-digit resolution. Typing coverage differed by locus: A, B, C, DRB1 and DQB1 were typed in about 620-640 donors, DQA1 in approximately 520, DPA1 in nearly 610, and DPB1 in just under 480. Four or five DR-DQ haplotypes were handled as single units for association and clustering because linkage in the cohort was strong. Among approximately 370 genotyped donors of the cohort, an average of approximately 240,000 unique TCR beta nucleotide sequences was sequenced per donor, of which about 19% were non-productive. The study at large found these results: Because counts were too low, 15 to 20 rarely observed V segments, including chromosome 9 orphons, were excluded from the earlier analysis of around 590 of the donors. According to a later analysis, TCR association rates differed among HLA loci, with DRB1 alleles showing the most associated TCRs and HLA-C alleles showing the fewest. Cytomegalovirus status was reported to be diagnosed by the classifier with high specificity and sensitivity in both the original and validation cohorts. V-gene and J-gene trimming of TCR beta chains was associated with a missense DCLRE1C variant in a later genetic analysis, and the association was replicated in an independent cohort. In an earlier analysis of under 600 of the donors, most TCR beta V segments were observed in productive rearrangements about 90% or about 30% of the time, broadly matching IMGT annotations. A further reported finding was that TCR beta sequences accurately predicted the HLA-A and HLA-B alleles for most subjects in the first cohort. A later analysis associated 16,951 TCR beta sequences with specific HLA alleles at a false discovery rate of 0.05. Roughly uniform sequencing depth across donors was assumed in presence/absence analyses, although this assumption may not hold. The study gave a list of 150 to 200 TCR beta chains associated with cytomegalovirus. CMV serostatus was the only immune exposure information available for the cohort. In a later analysis, most CMV-associated TCR beta chains were found to appear HLA-restricted, with HLA associations seemingly driven largely by CMV exposure. This cohort had only TCR beta chains sequenced, and the lack of alpha or paired-chain data limited which features could be detected. Because HLA typing was unavailable for some donors at each locus, only the typed subset was used in association tests. A cluster of highly shared sequence variants was judged likely to represent a technical artifact of the sequencing pipeline. In vitro tests confirmed that a few of the cytomegalovirus-associated TCR beta chains recognize cytomegalovirus antigens. Most TCR sequences were observed very rarely across donors, whereas some public TCRs were present in many individuals. It was suggested by the authors that the approach could potentially be generalized to other disease states and immunological phenotypes. A later analysis found that HLA-associated TCR beta chains were more clonally expanded and had lower generation probabilities than equally common non-associated chains. Linkage disequilibrium might explain the correlated functional status among segregating V segments, but an unknown experimental factor could not be ruled out. The 87-base-pair reads could not distinguish some IMGT-functional V segments, including TRBV6-2 and TRBV6-3, so those segments were excluded. Strong co-occurrence of HLA alleles, especially DR and DQ, made assigning TCR associations to individual alleles difficult. In a later analysis, several top co-occurrence clusters were reported to appear linked to parvovirus B19, influenza, CMV and Epstein-Barr virus. A later genetic analysis reported fewer N-insertions in productive TCRs among donors in an Asian-associated ancestry cluster than the roughly 640-donor mean.

Libraries were prepared through the immunoSEQ multiplex PCR assay. A mixture of 60 forward primers for TCR Vbeta segments and 13 reverse primers for TCR Jbeta segments was used in the multiplex PCR. The CDR3 region of rearranged TCR beta genes was amplified from genomic DNA with a multiplex PCR assay. The Illumina HiSeq System was used to sequence the amplified TCR beta libraries as 87-base-pair reads. The paper's data handling went like this. A later analysis tallied tens of millions of unique TCR beta chains across the 640 or so repertoires, and about 10 million of those chains were shared by two or more donors. Raw reads were error-corrected and collapsed into unique sequences with a nearest-neighbor algorithm that merged closely related sequences to remove PCR and sequencing errors. To assign V, D and J gene segments, CDR3 sequences were aligned to IMGT reference sequences. Each retained sequence needed at least a six-nucleotide match to both a V gene segment and a J gene segment. A rearrangement was called productive if the CDR3 had no stop codons and remained in frame with V and J, and every other rearrangement was called non-productive. CDR3 was defined according to IMGT convention as the region running from the second conserved V-encoded cysteine to the conserved J-encoded phenylalanine. Sequences without an unambiguous match to a single V gene segment were excluded from the earlier analysis of 587 of the donors. An earlier analysis of a few hundred of the donors classified V segments as functional when productive rearrangements were above 56.7% and as segregating when the standard deviation between donors was above 5%. A statistical classification framework was built for diagnosing cytomegalovirus status from the catalog of TCR beta chain sequences. A later analysis assigned V and J genes by comparing TCR nucleotide sequences with IMGT/GENE-DB human TR gene sequences. The TCRdist pipeline was used in a later analysis to assign CDR3 sequences and most-parsimonious VDJ recombination scenarios. In a later analysis, each TCR beta chain was defined by its CDR3 amino acid sequence together with its V-gene family, and reads without a unique V-gene family were excluded. A later analysis removed 592 highly shared, low-generation-probability nucleotide sequences to deal with suspected cross-contamination and a sequencing artifact. In a later analysis, a clonal expansion index for each public chain was calculated from normalized within-repertoire ranks of inferred template counts. Generation probabilities in a later analysis came from a VDJ recombination model fitted to out-of-frame rearrangements, and those results were checked against IGoR. In a later analysis, hypergeometric tests were used to score TCR-TCR, TCR-HLA and TCR-CMV co-occurrence, with a repertoire-size bias correction applied to TCR pairs. False discovery rates were estimated in a later analysis by permuting HLA or CMV assignments 20 times. In a later analysis, co-occurring TCRs were grouped using DBSCAN, with TCRdist sequence similarity added in when clustering inside HLA-allele-positive subsets. Repertoires with fewer than 30,000 or more than 120,000 public chains, plus five repertoires with anomalous nucleotide sharing, were excluded from co-occurrence clustering. Here the immuneACCESS table is served through TCRdb, limited to in-frame sequences with V and J called. Missing clones are a known gap in these copies; in checked studies unresolved V genes cover under half, and the rest lacks a known reason. The V and J calls and clone size were taken over from that table, and D and trimming were inferred from the DNA. This sample holds roughly 97,000 clones; over 75% were observed only once. 5% to 6.5% of the sample belongs to the ten largest clones.

In the germline V gene, CDR1 corresponds to SGHRS and CDR2 to YFSETQ. V lost 7 bases and J lost 3 bases; the stretch between them is 14 bases long. Inclusive of the bounding cysteine and phenylalanine, the CDR3 is 14 residues long. Of all the DNA, just the CDR3 is kept, 42 bases in frame from base 1. The cohort consisted of 600 or so healthy bone marrow donors. Cohort members were all nominally healthy when sampled, although unrecorded immune exposures were likely present. The donor was CMV seropositive and belonged to the group of more than 250 seropositive cohort members. A peripheral blood sample was collected from each donor, and TCR beta sequencing was performed on peripheral blood mononuclear cells. Genomic DNA extraction from the blood cell samples was performed with the Qiagen DNeasy Blood Extraction Kit.

The specimen sequenced was PBMCs. The sequence was collected from a man aged 55 to 70 in good health and CMV-seropositive. The V and J genes are TRBV5-1 and TRBJ2-1; a confident D gene designation cannot be given. The CDR3 is CASRGEASYNEQFF. The DNA sequence follows: TGCGCCAGCCGAGGCGAGGCGAGCTACAATGAGCAGTTCTTC. When the CDR3 is completed using the reference TRBV5-1 and TRBJ2-1 genes on either side, the full variable domain is KAGVTQTPRYLIKTRGQQVTLSCSPISGHRSVSWYQQTPGQGLQFLFEYFSETQRNKGNFPGRFSGRQFSNSRSEMNVSTLELGDSALYLCASRGEASYNEQFFGPGTRLTVL.